The sequence of this T cell receptor beta chain was determined in a study of beta chain features in type 1 diabetes. On this clone: Its antigen is undetermined.

Study-wide results and caveats: The similarity of naive, central memory and Treg TCRB repertoires appeared greater among patients than among healthy donors. Cells carrying high TCR expression could end up over-represented when cDNA is sequenced. More deletions and fewer insertions at VDJ junctions were found in patients with type 1 diabetes. Within each of all four CD4+ subsets, Type 1 diabetes patients had TCRB CDR3s that were moderately but significantly shorter.

CDR1 is PRHDT and CDR2 is FYEKMQ in the germline V gene (reference sequence). Trimming removed 4 bases from V and 7 bases from J, with 14 bases in between. CDR3 size: 14 residues. The entirety of the isolated RNA underwent reverse transcription, so expressed TCRB transcripts were sequenced. Produced via immunoSEQ multiplex PCR; TCRdb's table is partial and in-frame only. Here the sample spans 600,000 to 700,000 clones, around an eighth being singletons. Sorting produced populations that all topped 98% purity. The chain links TRBV13 to TRBJ1-5; D ambiguous. The sequence came from a young man with type 1 diabetes. Sequencing input: naive CD4+ T cells from blood. CDR3 in DNA: TGTGCCAGCAGCTACGGGAGGGAACAGCAGCCCCAGCATTTT. Its translation: CASSYGREQQPQHF. The full variable domain, with the rest looked up from reference TRBV13 and TRBJ1-5, is AAGVIQSPRHLIKEKRETATLKCYPIPRHDTVYWYQQGPGQDPQFLISFYEKMQSDKGSIPDRFSAQQFSDYHSELNMSSLELGDSALYFCASSYGREQQPQHFGDGTRLSIL.